This record concerns one TCR beta chain sequence. Its specificity is not known. The CDR3 loop spans 15 amino acids. The V segment lost 1 base and the J segment 6 bases; nucleotides outside the gene matches: 4. Germline values: CDR1 SNHLY, CDR2 FYNNEI. The entry originates in a study of cytomegalovirus exposure and HLA in healthy donors. Points from the study as a whole: The authors later found most CMV-associated TCR beta chains appeared HLA-restricted. In a later analysis, TCR beta V- and J-gene trimming was associated with a missense DCLRE1C variant.

The primer mix had 60 Vbeta and 13 Jbeta primers. Using immunoSEQ multiplex PCR, the repertoire was profiled, and TCRdb retains in-frame clones only, with some absent. Its table records 150,000 to 200,000 clones. Sequenced: PBMCs. V is TRBV2 and J is TRBJ2-7; 12 bases are a match to TRBD2. This receptor was obtained from a woman aged 55-75 years in good health and CMV-seronegative. Here the CDR3 DNA reads TGTGCCAGCAGTGAAGGTCTAGCGGGGGGGTCCGAGCAGTACTTC. Encoded protein: CASSEGLAGGSEQYF.